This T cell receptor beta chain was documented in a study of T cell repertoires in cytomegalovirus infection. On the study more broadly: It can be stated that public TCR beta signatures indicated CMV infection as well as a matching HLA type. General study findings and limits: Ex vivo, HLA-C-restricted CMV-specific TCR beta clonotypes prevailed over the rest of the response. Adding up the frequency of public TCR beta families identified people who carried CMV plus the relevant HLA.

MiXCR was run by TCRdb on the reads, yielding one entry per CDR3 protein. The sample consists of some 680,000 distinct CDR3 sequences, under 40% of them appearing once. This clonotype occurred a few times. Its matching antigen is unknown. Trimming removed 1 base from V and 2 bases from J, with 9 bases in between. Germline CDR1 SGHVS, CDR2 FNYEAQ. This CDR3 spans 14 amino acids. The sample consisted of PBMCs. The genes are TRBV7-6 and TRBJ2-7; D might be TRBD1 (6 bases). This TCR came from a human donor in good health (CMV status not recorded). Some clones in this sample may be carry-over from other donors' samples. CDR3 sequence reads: CASSLEGTPYEQYF. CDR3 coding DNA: TGTGCCAGCAGCTTAGAGGGGACACCCTACGAGCAGTACTTC.